This note documents a single TCR beta chain sequence. The target antigen is unknown. One end of the junction fails to match germline, which may point to a read error. This entry is derived from a study of cytomegalovirus exposure and HLA in healthy donors. General study findings and limits: The study listed approximately 160 cytomegalovirus-associated TCR beta chains. Specificity for CMV antigens was confirmed in vitro for a few of the CMV-associated chains.

With 60 Vbeta and 13 Jbeta primers, the PCR was carried out. In the authors' workflow: Among the unique TCR beta chains that a later analysis counted, about 84 million in all, about 11 million were shared. Sequenced by immunoSEQ multiplex PCR; TCRdb stores in-frame clones only, minus some. V, J and clone size are those of that table, while D and trimming were read from the DNA. The sample holds over 200,000 clones, about 80% seen once. This clonotype originated in a woman aged 40 to 55 in good health and CMV-seronegative. Sequencing input: PBMCs.

CDR3 in amino acids: CSSSLSRAGGPYNEQFF. CDR3 DNA: TGTTCCAGCAGCTTATCTAGAGCGGGGGGACCCTACAATGAGCAGTTCTTC. This chain links TRBV7-9 with TRBJ2-1, with TRBD2 matching 9 bases. The germline CDR1 and CDR2 sequences are SEHNR and FQNEAQ (reference sequence). This CDR3 spans 17 amino acids.